One sample yielded the 22 T cell receptor beta chains listed below, sequenced in a study of cytomegalovirus exposure and HLA in healthy donors. Both 60 Vbeta primers and 13 Jbeta primers went into the PCR. Clones were sequenced by immunoSEQ multiplex PCR, and TCRdb holds only the in-frame ones, with some missing. This sample has about 130,000 clones; about 80% occur once, and the top ten carry 3.3%. The sample was PBMCs. These receptors all stem from a male donor in good health and CMV-seronegative.

The J gene is TRBJ2-1, the V gene TRBV2, with D possibly being TRBD1 (7 bases). This CDR3 has 16 residues. Germline-derived CDR1 and CDR2 are SNHLY and FYNNEI. Deletions cut 8 bases from V and 8 bases from J, with 25 bases between. CDR3 in DNA: TGTGCCAGCTCCTCTGAAATCCTCAGGGGGGCTGATGAGCAGTTCTTC. As protein: CASSSEILRGADEQFF.

This clone showed up just a few times. This chain connects TRBV30 to TRBJ1-1; D unclear. The CDR3 length is 14 residues. V lost 4 bases to trimming and J lost 2 bases, with 14 bases between them. The germline V gene encodes CDR1 GTSNPN and CDR2 SVGIG (reference sequence). CDR3 sequence reads: CAWISSIGNTEAFF. For the CDR3, the DNA is TGTGCCTGGATCTCCTCCATCGGTAACACTGAAGCTTTCTTT.

CDR3 DNA: TGTGCCAGCAGTGAAAAAACAGCCACTGAAGCTTTCTTT. It encodes CASSEKTATEAFF. This rearrangement joins TRBV2 to TRBJ1-1; D is uncertain. The germline V gene encodes CDR1 SNHLY and CDR2 FYNNEI. This CDR3 is 13 amino acids long. The V end lost 2 bases, the J end lost 4 bases, and 8 bases lay between the germline ends.

The chain joins TRBV19 to TRBJ2-1; 11 positions match TRBD1. Germline V gene lookup returns CDR1 LNHDA and CDR2 SQIVND (reference sequence). CDR3 length: 12 amino acids. V shed 9 bases and J 6 bases; nucleotides not matched to a gene: 1. The CDR3 sequence is CASGTGGNEQFF. The CDR3 nucleotides are TGTGCCAGCGGGACAGGGGGCAATGAGCAGTTCTTC.

This clone has only a few counts. V gene TRBV6-6 combines with J gene TRBJ1-1; the D is unclear. V was clipped by 11 bases and J by 1 base, with 14 bases between them. CDR1 MNHNY and CDR2 SVGAGI come from the germline V gene (reference sequence). The CDR3 totals 13 residues. The DNA for the CDR3 is TGTGCCGTAACTTCACGGGAGAACACTGAAGCTTTCTTT. It specifies CAVTSRENTEAFF.

J is TRBJ2-4 and V is TRBV14; 7 bases are a match to TRBD2. The CDR3 length is 16 residues. Germline-derived CDR1 and CDR2 are SGHDN and FVKESK. The J segment lost 12 bases and the V segment lost 2 bases, leaving 16 bases of the junction unmatched. CDR3 residues: CASSQRSTSMGHSQYF. The CDR3 region has the DNA TGTGCCAGCAGCCAACGTTCGACTAGCATGGGGCACAGTCAGTACTTC.

The V call is TRBV6-1, the J call TRBJ2-1; 8 bases are shared with TRBD2. The ends lost 6 bases at V and 10 bases at J; junction bases unmatched: 5. Germline assignment: CDR1 MNHNS and CDR2 SASEGT. The CDR3 sequence is 12 residues long. The chain's CDR3 is CASRERGGEQFF. CDR3 coding DNA: TGTGCCAGCAGAGAACGGGGGGGCGAGCAGTTCTTC.

The chain couples TRBV7-9 to TRBJ2-5; a weak D match, TRBD1 (6 bases). Trimming shortened V by 3 bases and J by 5 bases, and 13 bases separated the two germline ends. The CDR3 extends over 14 amino acids. CDR1 is SEHNR, CDR2 FQNEAQ, per germline (reference sequence). Here the CDR3 reads CASSFVSGAETQYF. The CDR3 DNA reads as TGTGCCAGCAGCTTCGTTTCAGGGGCGGAGACCCAGTACTTC.

About this clone itself: The junction departs from germline at one end; a sequencing error may be responsible. The chain couples TRBV6-5 to TRBJ2-6, with a possible D match to TRBD1 (5 bases). The CDR3 runs to 15 residues. In germline, CDR1 is MNHEY, CDR2 SVGAGI. The CDR3 sequence: CASSKGFSGANGLTF. CDR3 nucleotides: TGTGCCAGCTCCAAGGGCTTCTCTGGGGCCAACGGCCTGACTTTC.

The chain combines TRBV2 with TRBJ1-4; 9 bases agree with TRBD1. V trimming: 6 bases; J trimming: 6 bases; junction bases outside the gene matches: 5. The CDR3 has 14 residues. CDR1 SNHLY and CDR2 FYNNEI come from the germline V gene. Here the CDR3 DNA reads TGTGCCAGCAGGGCCCGGACAGGGGATGAAAAACTGTTTTTT. Translated, it gives CASRARTGDEKLFF.

V and J are TRBV6-5 and TRBJ2-3, with D possibly being TRBD2 (6 bases). The CDR3 totals 14 residues. Trimming removed 9 bases from V and 0 bases from J, with 13 bases in between. Germline V gene sequence: CDR1 MNHEY, CDR2 SVGAGI. CDR3 amino acids: CASQRAASTDTQYF. CDR3 bases: TGTGCCAGTCAGCGGGCTGCTAGCACAGATACGCAGTATTTT.

The chain couples TRBV18 to TRBJ2-3; D is unclear. The V gene's germline CDR1 is KGHSH and CDR2 LQKENI. Trimming cost V 3 bases and J 3 bases, with 4 bases left between them. The CDR3 contains 12 residues. For the CDR3, the DNA is TGTGCCAGCTCACCCCGGACAGATACGCAGTATTTT. Translation: CASSPRTDTQYF.

This chain links TRBV6-6 with TRBJ1-4; 10 nucleotides line up with TRBD1. Germline V lookup: CDR1 MNHNY, CDR2 SVGAGI (reference sequence). The CDR3 is 16 residues long. Trimming took 2 bases from V and 2 from J; bases not matched to a gene: 2. The CDR3 DNA is TGTGCCAGCAGTTACGGGGACAGGGGTACTAATGAAAAACTGTTTTTT. This codes for CASSYGDRGTNEKLFF.

With regard to this clone: The junction shows a germline mismatch at one end, possibly a read error. This sample also contains other DNA sequences that code for the same CDR3. The rearrangement links TRBV19 to TRBJ2-5, with D perhaps TRBD1 (6 bases). The CDR3 is 17 residues long. Looked up from germline, CDR1 is LNHDA and CDR2 is SQIVND (reference sequence). The CDR3 loop is CASSGQSDAWYQETQYF. Written as DNA, the CDR3 is TGTGCCAGTAGTGGACAGTCCGACGCTTGGTACCAGGAGACCCAGTACTTC. The full variable domain, with the rest looked up from reference TRBV19 and TRBJ2-5, is DGGITQSPKYLFRKEGQNVTLSCEQNLNHDAMYWYRQDPGQGLRLIYYSQIVNDFQKGDIAEGYSVSREKKESFPLTVTSAQKNPTAFYLCASSGQSDAWYQETQYFGPGTRLLVL.

The chain couples TRBV4-1 to TRBJ2-7; D perhaps matches TRBD1 (5 bases). Germline V gives CDR1 MGHRA, CDR2 YSYEKL. The CDR3 extends over 14 amino acids. The V end was cut by 3 bases, the J end by 3 bases, with 12 bases between. The CDR3 region is CASSHRGQDYEQYF. CDR3 nucleotides: TGCGCCAGCAGCCACCGAGGACAAGACTACGAGCAGTACTTC.

The chain combines TRBV10-3 with TRBJ1-1; D gene ambiguous. Trimming cost V 5 bases and J 4 bases, with 11 bases left between them. Germline V gene sequence: CDR1 ENHRY, CDR2 SYGVKD. This CDR3 region has 13 residues. CDR3 in amino acids: CAISRQEATEAFF. The CDR3 DNA is TGTGCCATCAGTCGTCAGGAGGCCACTGAAGCTTTCTTT.

The V call is TRBV6-1, the J call TRBJ2-5, with no clear D. V gave up 1 base and J gave up 4 bases, with 13 bases separating them. Per germline, CDR1 MNHNS and CDR2 SASEGT. The length of the CDR3 is 15 residues. The CDR3 nucleotides are TGTGCCAGCAGTGAAGGGTCTAGGAGTTCAGAGACCCAGTACTTC. Protein sequence: CASSEGSRSSETQYF.

The rearrangement links TRBV5-3 to TRBJ2-3; D possibly corresponds to TRBD2 (6 bases). TRBV5-3 is reported as an ORF; its role is uncertain. This CDR3 is built from 17 residues. Between the trimmed V and J ends, which lost 4 bases and 4 bases, there was a span of 22 bases. Here the CDR3 reads CARSDPRAGVPADTQYF. CDR3 sequence (DNA): TGTGCCAGAAGCGACCCTAGAGCGGGCGTCCCGGCAGATACGCAGTATTTT.

This chain joins TRBV11-3 and TRBJ2-3; the D is unclear. V was clipped by 4 bases and J by 5 bases, with 7 bases between them. The CDR3 covers 12 residues. Germline CDR1 SGHNT, CDR2 YENEEA. CDR3 sequence (DNA): TGTGCCAGCAGCTCCTCCGGAGATACGCAGTATTTT. It is translated as CASSSSGDTQYF.

This clone occurred a few times. At one end, the junction sequence differs from germline, possibly due to a read error. The chain couples TRBV4-2 to TRBJ2-6; 8 bases agree with TRBD1. Germline loops: CDR1 LGHNA, CDR2 YNFKEQ. This CDR3 is 16 amino acids long. CDR3 amino acids: CASSQGTGSGANGLTF. The CDR3 nucleotides are TGTGCCAGCAGCCAAGGGACAGGGTCTGGGGCCAACGGCCTGACTTTC.

The rearrangement uses TRBV5-1 and TRBJ2-1; D gene ambiguous. From germline, CDR1 is SGHRS and CDR2 YFSETQ. The CDR3 sequence is 13 residues long. V was shortened by 3 bases and J by 15 bases, with 19 bases between the two germline ends. The CDR3 bases are TGCGCCAGCAGCTCCGACTTGCCAACCGGCGGGTTCTTC. This codes for CASSSDLPTGGFF.

The J gene is TRBJ1-5, the V gene TRBV19, with 8 bases aligning to TRBD1. This CDR3 is built from 18 residues. Germline trimming cut 5 bases from V and 0 bases from J; bases unmatched to any gene: 12. Germline loops: CDR1 LNHDA, CDR2 SQIVND (reference sequence). CDR3: CASSRWTGKGYSNQPQHF. DNA for the CDR3: TGTGCCAGTAGTCGTTGGACAGGGAAGGGTTATAGCAATCAGCCCCAGCATTTT.